One and the same sample provided the 30 T cell receptor beta chains below, sequenced in a study of blood T cell repertoires in COVID-19 (TCRdb year 2020). The library was produced with the immunoSEQ multiplex PCR assay. What TCRdb holds here is the immuneACCESS table cut down to in-frame rearrangements. Part of the clones is not present; checked against another copy, under half of the missing clones reflect an unresolved V gene, and the others are unexplained. The sample includes roughly 390,000 clones, with roughly 86% observed a single time. In total, the top ten clones hold 8% to 13% of the sample. Sequencing was done on a sample of peripheral blood. The receptors originated from a woman in her 30s with COVID-19, enrolled during active disease.

V is TRBV10-3 and J is TRBJ2-7; 7 bases map to TRBD2. Unmatched junction bases numbered 9, after V lost 11 bases and J lost 2 bases. Looked up from germline, CDR1 is ENHRY and CDR2 is SYGVKD. The CDR3 extends over 13 amino acids. CDR3 DNA sequence: TGTGCCGCCCGACTAGCACTAGCCTACGAGCAGTACTTC. Translated, it gives CAARLALAYEQYF.

DNA for the CDR3: TGCGCCAGCAGCCAAGATCGGCCAGAGAGGAGTGGCTACACCTTC. It yields the protein CASSQDRPERSGYTF. The rearrangement joins TRBV4-3 to TRBJ1-2; D is unclear. Trimming took off 0 bases at V and 7 bases at J, with 15 bases between the two ends. From germline, CDR1 is LGHNA and CDR2 YSLEER. This CDR3 has 15 residues.

This chain joins TRBV5-1 and TRBJ2-1; 10 positions agree with TRBD2. With V trimmed by 4 bases and J by 7 bases, 8 bases remained unmatched. Germline lookup yields CDR1 SGHRS and CDR2 YFSETQ. The CDR3 totals 15 residues. CDR3 nucleotides: TGCGCCAGCAGCCTACGCCTAGCGGGAGTGAATGAGCAGTTCTTC. As protein: CASSLRLAGVNEQFF. The full variable domain, rest sourced from reference TRBV5-1 and TRBJ2-1, is KAGVTQTPRYLIKTRGQQVTLSCSPISGHRSVSWYQQTPGQGLQFLFEYFSETQRNKGNFPGRFSGRQFSNSRSEMNVSTLELGDSALYLCASSLRLAGVNEQFFGPGTRLTVL.

The chain carries TRBV30 and TRBJ1-1; D is perhaps TRBD1 (5 bases). Germline V gives CDR1 GTSNPN, CDR2 SVGIG (reference sequence). The V and J ends lost 2 bases and 6 bases respectively, with 13 bases between them. CDR3 size: 13 residues. CDR3 bases: TGTGCCTGGAGTTCCCGCAGGGAGGCTGAAGCTTTCTTT. This codes for CAWSSRREAEAFF.

The gene calls are TRBV19 and TRBJ2-3, with 11 bases matching TRBD2. Germline V gives CDR1 LNHDA, CDR2 SQIVND (reference sequence). The CDR3 runs to 18 residues. The J segment lost 0 bases and the V segment lost 6 bases, leaving 11 bases of the junction unmatched. The CDR3, as DNA: TGTGCCAGTAGCGGCACGACTAGCGGGACCCCAAGCACAGATACGCAGTATTTT. Protein product: CASSGTTSGTPSTDTQYF.

The chain couples TRBV5-5 to TRBJ2-4, with D perhaps matching TRBD2 (5 bases). The V end lost 4 bases, the J end lost 2 bases, and 13 bases lay between the germline ends. Germline V gene data show CDR1 as SGHKS and CDR2 as YYEKEE (reference sequence). CDR3 size: 15 residues. The CDR3 DNA reads as TGTGCCAGCAGCACCGATCGGGGTTCCAAAAACATTCAGTACTTC. Translation gives CASSTDRGSKNIQYF.

The chain employs TRBV3-1 (or the pseudogene TRBV3-2) and TRBJ1-4; TRBD1 might be the D (5 bases). The CDR3 is made up of 14 amino acids. V lost 1 base, J lost 8 bases, and 11 bases lay in between. Germline V gene lookup returns CDR1 LGHDT and CDR2 YNNKEL (reference sequence). The CDR3 bases are TGTGCCAGCAGCCAAGGGAGTCCAGGGGAAAAACTGTTTTTT. Amino acids: CASSQGSPGEKLFF.

The V gene is TRBV30, the J gene TRBJ1-6; D is possibly TRBD1 (6 bases). The CDR3 length is 14 residues. The V gene lost 3 bases and the J gene lost 9 bases, with 15 bases spanning the gap. CDR1 and CDR2 (germline): GTSNPN, SVGIG (reference sequence). CDR3 sequence reads: CAWSTGTTGSPLHF. The CDR3 nucleotides read TGTGCCTGGAGCACCGGGACAACGGGTTCACCCCTCCACTTT.

The gene calls are TRBV5-1 and TRBJ2-2; D is uncertain. This CDR3 is 17 amino acids long. V was shortened by 0 bases and J by 6 bases, with 18 bases between the two germline ends. The germline gives CDR1 SGHRS, CDR2 YFSETQ. The DNA for the CDR3 is TGCGCCAGCAGCTTGGGTGTATCCCGTCGGGTTCCCGGGGAGCTGTTTTTT. Its translation is CASSLGVSRRVPGELFF.

This rearrangement joins TRBV2 to TRBJ2-2, with 10 bases matching TRBD2. Trimming at V came to 9 bases and at J to 3 bases, leaving 4 bases not matched to a gene. This CDR3 is 14 amino acids long. Per the germline V gene, CDR1 is SNHLY and CDR2 is FYNNEI. CDR3 nucleotides: TGTGCCAGTTCCGGGACTAGCGACACCGGGGAGCTGTTTTTT. As protein: CASSGTSDTGELFF.

This clone showed up many times. The chain combines TRBV7-2 with TRBJ1-4; TRBD1 might be the D (6 bases). CDR1 is SGHTA, CDR2 FQGNSA, per germline. CDR3 length: 16 residues. Trimming stripped 5 bases from V and 0 bases from J, with 13 bases between. In DNA, the CDR3 is TGTGCCAGCAGCCGGGACATCGAATCAACTAATGAAAAACTGTTTTTT. Translating it yields CASSRDIESTNEKLFF.

This clone was seen more than once but under ten times. This rearrangement joins TRBV10-1 to TRBJ1-1; D gene ambiguous. Trimming pared 4 bases from V and 2 bases from J, leaving 17 bases between. Germline values: CDR1 WNHNN, CDR2 SYGVQD (reference sequence). The CDR3 has 16 residues. This CDR3 is CASSGPARERNTEAFF. CDR3 nucleotide sequence: TGCGCCAGCAGTGGACCCGCGAGGGAAAGAAACACTGAAGCTTTCTTT.

The table lists this clone with a count of one. The chain combines TRBV28 with TRBJ2-1, with a tentative D call TRBD2 (5 bases). This CDR3 is 12 amino acids long. Germline V lookup: CDR1 MDHEN, CDR2 SYDVKM. V lost 10 bases and J lost 9, with 16 bases in between. Here the CDR3 reads CATSLEVPEQFF. CDR3 sequence (DNA): TGTGCCACCTCCCTGGAGGTCCCTGAGCAGTTCTTC.

The chain has TRBV18 and TRBJ2-5; 8 positions agree with TRBD1. V was pared by 1 base and J by 5 bases, with 9 bases of the junction left unmatched. The length of the CDR3 is 16 residues. Germline CDR1 is KGHSH and CDR2 is LQKENI. The chain's CDR3 is CASSPRRPGGLETQYF. CDR3 nucleotides: TGTGCCAGCTCACCACGGCGGCCAGGGGGCTTGGAGACCCAGTACTTC.

J is TRBJ2-5 and V is TRBV28; 7 nucleotides align to TRBD2. The CDR3 covers 14 residues. Germline V gene sequence: CDR1 MDHEN, CDR2 SYDVKM. J was trimmed by 5 bases and V by 4 bases; bases with no gene match: 7. The CDR3, as DNA: TGTGCCAGCAGTTCGCCGCCCGGGGGGGAGACCCAGTACTTC. It yields the protein CASSSPPGGETQYF. The variable domain in full, completed from reference TRBV28 and TRBJ2-5, reads DVKVTQSSRYLVKRTGEKVFLECVQDMDHENMFWYRQDPGLGLRLIYFSYDVKMKEKGDIPEGYSVSREKKERFSLILESASTNQTSMYLCASSSPPGGETQYFGPGTRLLVL.

V gene TRBV5-8 combines with J gene TRBJ2-7; D might be TRBD1 (6 bases). From germline, CDR1 is SGHTS and CDR2 YDEGEE. V lost 4 bases and J 1 base, leaving 6 bases between the germline ends. This CDR3 comprises 12 residues. CDR3 protein: CASSRGSYEQYF. CDR3 coding DNA: TGTGCCAGCAGCAGGGGGTCCTACGAGCAGTACTTC.

This chain uses TRBV2 with TRBJ2-5; TRBD2 agrees at 11 bases. The length of the CDR3 is 17 residues. The V gene end was trimmed by 2 bases and the J gene end by 2 bases; junction bases not matched to a gene: 7. Germline V gene data show CDR1 as SNHLY and CDR2 as FYNNEI. The CDR3 spells CASSELGTSGTQETQYF. The CDR3 nucleotides read TGTGCCAGCAGTGAACTGGGGACTAGCGGCACTCAAGAGACCCAGTACTTC.

The rearrangement links TRBV29-1 to TRBJ2-3; TRBD1 matches 7 bases. Germline V gene lookup returns CDR1 SQVTM and CDR2 ANQGSEA. With V trimmed by 1 base and J by 7 bases, 11 bases remained unmatched. CDR3 size: 15 residues. The CDR3: CSVEGTGALINTQYF. The CDR3 nucleotides read TGCAGCGTTGAAGGCACAGGGGCCCTGATAAATACGCAGTATTTT.

This clone was detected once. The chain joins TRBV20-1 to TRBJ2-1; tentatively, D is TRBD2 (6 bases). Trimming stripped 3 bases from V and 4 bases from J, with 13 bases between. Germline loops: CDR1 DFQATT, CDR2 SNEGSKA (reference sequence). The CDR3 runs to 14 residues. CDR3 bases: TGCAGTGCTAGTCTGGCGGGAACATACAATGAGCAGTTCTTC. Protein: CSASLAGTYNEQFF.

J is TRBJ1-1 and V is TRBV18; no reliable D call. The CDR3 consists of 15 residues. Germline lookup yields CDR1 KGHSH and CDR2 LQKENI. Trimming stripped 0 bases from V and 3 bases from J, with 11 bases between. The CDR3 loop is CASSPPSSADTEAFF. CDR3 nucleotides: TGTGCCAGCTCACCACCGAGCTCAGCGGACACTGAAGCTTTCTTT.

J is TRBJ2-7 and V is TRBV28, with no clear D. Germline V gives CDR1 MDHEN, CDR2 SYDVKM. V lost 2 bases, J lost 2 bases, and 7 bases lay in between. This CDR3 spans 13 amino acids. The CDR3 spells CASSLLEPYEQYF. Written as DNA, the CDR3 is TGTGCCAGCAGTTTACTGGAGCCCTACGAGCAGTACTTC. Supplemented by reference TRBV28 and TRBJ2-7, the full variable domain reads DVKVTQSSRYLVKRTGEKVFLECVQDMDHENMFWYRQDPGLGLRLIYFSYDVKMKEKGDIPEGYSVSREKKERFSLILESASTNQTSMYLCASSLLEPYEQYFGPGTRLTVT.

This chain joins TRBV28 and TRBJ1-5; TRBD1 agrees at 8 bases. Trimming removed 5 bases from V and 7 bases from J; junction bases left unmatched: 13. From germline, CDR1 is MDHEN and CDR2 SYDVKM. The CDR3 is 16 residues long. The chain's CDR3 is CASSPAAGQGEQPQHF. CDR3 DNA sequence: TGTGCCAGCAGTCCCGCCGCCGGACAGGGCGAGCAGCCCCAGCATTTT.

The V call is TRBV7-8, the J call TRBJ2-7; the match to TRBD1 covers 9 bases. The CDR3 sequence is 18 residues long. With 1 base clipped from V and 7 bases from J, the junction kept 17 bases outside the gene matches. Germline V CDR1 and CDR2: SGHVS, FQNEAQ. The CDR3 spells CASSLVSVRWTGDREQYF. In DNA, the CDR3 is TGTGCCAGCAGCTTAGTGTCCGTCCGGTGGACAGGGGATCGGGAGCAGTACTTC.

The CDR3 spells CASSYRQGSVADTQYF. The CDR3 nucleotides read TGTGCCAGCAGCTACAGACAGGGGTCTGTTGCAGATACGCAGTATTTT. The rearrangement joins TRBV7-9 to TRBJ2-3; 8 bases are a match to TRBD1. CDR1 is SEHNR and CDR2 is FQNEAQ in the germline V gene (reference sequence). The V gene end was trimmed by 4 bases and the J gene end by 4 bases; junction bases not matched to a gene: 10. The CDR3 covers 16 residues.

This clone was detected a few times. This CDR3 reads CASRGTGGAQPQHF. In nucleotides, the CDR3 is TGTGCCAGCAGAGGGACAGGGGGCGCTCAGCCCCAGCATTTT. The genes are TRBV25-1 and TRBJ1-5; 12 bases fit TRBD1. V was clipped by 6 bases and J by 6 bases; unmatched bases: 3. The CDR3 covers 14 residues. Germline V gene lookup returns CDR1 MGHDK and CDR2 SYGVNS.

This chain links TRBV28 with TRBJ2-2; D remains ambiguous. The germline gives CDR1 MDHEN, CDR2 SYDVKM. Trimming stripped 9 bases from V and 0 bases from J, with 11 bases between. The CDR3 runs to 14 residues. The CDR3 protein is CASRRGTNTGELFF. In DNA, the CDR3 is TGTGCCAGTCGACGAGGAACGAACACCGGGGAGCTGTTTTTT.

The chain carries TRBV15 and TRBJ2-1; 12 bases are shared with TRBD2. The J segment lost 9 bases and the V segment lost 0 bases, leaving 12 bases of the junction unmatched. The CDR3 spans 18 residues. Per the germline V gene, CDR1 is LNHNV and CDR2 is YYDKDF (reference sequence). CDR3 nucleotides: TGTGCCACCAGCAGAGATAAGCCTTCTAGCGGGAGGGTGGGTGAGCAGTTCTTC. Its translation is CATSRDKPSSGRVGEQFF.

The chain carries TRBV2 and TRBJ2-3, with TRBD2 identical over 9 bases. This CDR3 comprises 15 residues. The junction had 5 bases not matched to a gene; V was cut back by 6 bases and J by 1 base. In germline, CDR1 is SNHLY, CDR2 FYNNEI. The CDR3 loop reads CASSKTSGGTDTQYF. The CDR3 coding sequence is TGTGCCAGCAGCAAGACTAGCGGAGGCACAGATACGCAGTATTTT.

V and J are TRBV5-1 and TRBJ2-2, with D uncertain. V was cut by 2 bases and J by 3 bases, with 14 bases left in between. Germline CDR1 and CDR2: SGHRS and YFSETQ. The CDR3 runs to 16 residues. The CDR3 sequence: CASSFSPRIHTGELFF. The DNA of the CDR3 is TGCGCCAGCAGCTTCTCTCCCAGGATTCACACCGGGGAGCTGTTTTTT.

This clone has only a few counts. The CDR3 nucleotides read TGTGCCAGCAGCGGCGACAGGGCGGGGCGCCACGAGCAGTACTTC. It translates to CASSGDRAGRHEQYF. The V call is TRBV2, the J call TRBJ2-7; TRBD1 is a possible D gene (7 bases). The V end lost 6 bases, the J end lost 5 bases, and 20 bases lay between the germline ends. Per germline, CDR1 SNHLY and CDR2 FYNNEI. The CDR3 is 15 amino acids.